Listed below are T cell receptor beta chains from one sample, sequenced in a study of cytomegalovirus exposure and HLA in healthy donors. The repertoire was sequenced with immunoSEQ multiplex PCR; TCRdb's copy has only in-frame clones and lacks some. Of fewer than 200,000 clones in the sample, over 80% were seen once. The sample consisted of PBMCs. All receptors come from a man aged 50-60 years in good health and CMV-seronegative. Both conserved end residues are part of each CDR3. Fields, in order: V gene, CDR3 length, J gene, CDR3 protein.

TRBV7-9	14	TRBJ2-2	CASSLLSNTGELFF
TRBV30	14	TRBJ1-2	CAWSRDNRLGGYTF
TRBV7-2	15	TRBJ2-4	CASSLLAGGQNIQYF
TRBV7-9	12	TRBJ2-2	CASSTGVGELFF
TRBV7-8	14	TRBJ1-5	CASSLGYRDEPQHF
TRBV19	15	TRBJ1-5	CASTRGGTLNQPQHF
TRBV7-9	13	TRBJ2-7	CASSLDPVYEQYF
TRBV7-9	17	TRBJ2-1	CASSLGVGDLGYNEQFF
TRBV7-2	14	TRBJ2-7	CASSRGDTNYEQYF
TRBV29-1	14	TRBJ2-1	CSVYPQDAHNEQFF
TRBV18	15	TRBJ2-2	CASSPQTVNTGELFF
TRBV5-1	15	TRBJ1-3	CASSEDRLPGNTIYF
TRBV9	16	TRBJ2-3	CASSVGERDYTDTQYF
TRBV5-4	14	TRBJ1-3	CASRRQGAGNTIYF
TRBV19	14	TRBJ1-1	CASSRQGFDTEAFF
TRBV9	16	TRBJ2-6	CASSPQTSSGANVLTF
TRBV4-3	15	TRBJ1-2	CASSQDVTPLGGYTF
TRBV2	12	TRBJ1-2	CASGTARYGYTF
TRBV21-1	17	TRBJ1-6	CASSKALRWTQGGALHF
TRBV2	14	TRBJ1-4	CASSTGGREEKLFF
TRBV14	12	TRBJ1-2	CASSPDIYGYTF
TRBV11-3	18	TRBJ2-7	CASSPPPQQGQSSYEQYF
TRBV9	14	TRBJ2-3	CASSGRVGTDTQYF
TRBV7-8	14	TRBJ2-5	CASSFPGQQETQYF
TRBV11-1	14	TRBJ1-5	CASSSGQGNQPQHF
TRBV6-5	13	TRBJ2-7	CASSPRGSYEQYF
TRBV30	15	TRBJ1-3	CAWSYGRAGGNTIYF
TRBV6-5	13	TRBJ2-3	CASSSIGTDTQYF
TRBV11-3	12	TRBJ2-3	CASKGLTDTQYF
TRBV19	16	TRBJ2-1	CASSTLLAGSYNEQFF
TRBV2	13	TRBJ2-7	CASTRSGPYEQYF
TRBV14	13	TRBJ1-2	CASSQHRNYGYTF
TRBV7-2	15	TRBJ1-5	CASSAQGDSNQPQHF
TRBV29-1	14	TRBJ2-3	CSVDLGGITDTQYF
TRBV9	15	TRBJ2-7	CASSVDPSGTYEQYF
TRBV23-1	18	TRBJ1-2	CASSPPWCRTGALYGYTF
TRBV28	13	TRBJ1-5	CASSSGGVQPQHF
TRBV28	16	TRBJ1-4	CASKESSEATNEKLFF
TRBV5-8	15	TRBJ2-2	CASSHGQINTGELFF
TRBV13	13	.	CASSRTTVGEQYF
TRBV7-2	16	TRBJ2-3	CASSLASGGSTDTQYF
TRBV2	14	TRBJ1-2	CASTRDRDSYGYTF